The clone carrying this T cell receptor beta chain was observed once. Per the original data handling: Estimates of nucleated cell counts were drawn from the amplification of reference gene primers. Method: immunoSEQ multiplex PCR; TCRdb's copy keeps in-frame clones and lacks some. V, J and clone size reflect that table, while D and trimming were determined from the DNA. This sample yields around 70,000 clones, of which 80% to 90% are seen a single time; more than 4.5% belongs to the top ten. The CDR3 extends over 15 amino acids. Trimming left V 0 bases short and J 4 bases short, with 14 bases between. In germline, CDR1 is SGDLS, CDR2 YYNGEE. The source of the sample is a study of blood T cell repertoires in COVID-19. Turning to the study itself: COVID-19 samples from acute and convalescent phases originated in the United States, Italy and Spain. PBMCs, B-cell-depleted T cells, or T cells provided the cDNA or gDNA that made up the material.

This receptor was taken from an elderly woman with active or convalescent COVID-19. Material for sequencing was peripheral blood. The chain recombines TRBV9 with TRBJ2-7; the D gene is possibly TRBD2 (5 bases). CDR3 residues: CASSVAAGPLYEQYF. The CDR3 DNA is TGTGCCAGCAGCGTAGCTGCGGGTCCCCTGTACGAGCAGTACTTC. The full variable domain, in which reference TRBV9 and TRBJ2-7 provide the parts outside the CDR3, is DSGVTQTPKHLITATGQRVTLRCSPRSGDLSVYWYQQSLDQGLQFLIQYYNGEERAKGNILERFSAQQFPDLHSELNLSSLELGDSALYFCASSVAAGPLYEQYFGPGTRLTVT.